These 6 T cell receptor beta chains were all obtained from the same sample, sequenced in a study of neurological immune-mediated disorders. TCRdb re-analysed the 5' RACE reads in MiXCR, keeping a single row per CDR3 protein. The data show some 38,000 distinct CDR3 sequences, around 4% seen once. Sequencing input: PBMCs. These receptors were taken from a man aged 25 to 40 with multiple sclerosis.

At least ten counts were recorded for this clonotype. V and J are TRBV20-1 and TRBJ1-5; 9 bases are shared with TRBD1. The V gene end was trimmed by 4 bases and the J gene end by 3 bases; junction bases not matched to a gene: 7. Germline V gene lookup returns CDR1 DFQATT and CDR2 SNEGSKA (reference sequence). The CDR3 loop spans 15 amino acids. CDR3 nucleotides: TGCAGTGCTACAAAGACAGGGGGATACAATCAGCCCCAGCATTTT. It translates to CSATKTGGYNQPQHF.

This chain uses TRBV20-1 with TRBJ2-7; TRBD2 aligns across 13 bases. Germline trimming cut 0 bases from V and 0 bases from J; bases unmatched to any gene: 2. CDR1 is DFQATT and CDR2 is SNEGSKA in the germline V gene (reference sequence). CDR3 length: 16 residues. CDR3 amino acids: CSARETSGGLSYEQYF. In DNA, the CDR3 is TGCAGTGCTAGAGAGACTAGCGGGGGGCTCTCCTACGAGCAGTACTTC.

This clonotype has only a few counts. A much larger clone is a single base away; this may be a read error. CDR3 coding DNA: TGTGCCAGCAGTTGGGACAGAACCACAGATACGCAGTATTTT. Translating it yields CASSWDRTTDTQYF. This chain joins TRBV12-3 or TRBV12-4 and TRBJ2-3; 7 bases are a match to TRBD1. V gave up 4 bases and J gave up 2 bases; unmatched junction bases: 3. The CDR3 has 14 amino acids.

The table lists this clonotype with a few counts. The chain joins TRBV24-1 to TRBJ2-1; TRBD2 agrees at 8 bases. V was pared by 2 bases and J by 1 base, with 3 bases of the junction left unmatched. This CDR3 contains 16 residues. The germline CDR1 and CDR2 sequences are KGHDR and SFDVKD. The CDR3: CATSDSGGGSYNEQFF. CDR3 bases: TGTGCCACCAGTGATTCGGGCGGGGGGTCCTACAATGAGCAGTTCTTC.

This clonotype was seen many times. The V call is TRBV3-1, the J call TRBJ1-1; D is perhaps TRBD1 (6 bases). This CDR3 spans 16 amino acids. CDR1 and CDR2 (germline): LGHDT, YNNKEL (reference sequence). V lost 0 bases and J lost 7, with 18 bases in between. The CDR3 here is CASSQERGGARNEAFF. CDR3 in DNA: TGTGCCAGCAGCCAAGAGAGGGGGGGAGCTAGGAATGAAGCTTTCTTT. The full variable domain, in which reference TRBV3-1 and TRBJ1-1 provide the parts outside the CDR3, is DTAVSQTPKYLVTQMGNDKSIKCEQNLGHDTMYWYKQDSKKFLKIMFSYNNKELIINETVPNRFSPKSPDKAHLNLHINSLELGDSAVYFCASSQERGGARNEAFFGQGTRLTVV.

V is TRBV2 and J is TRBJ2-7; D is ambiguous. This CDR3 contains 12 residues. CDR1 and CDR2 (germline): SNHLY, FYNNEI. In DNA, the CDR3 is TGTGCAGTAACACGCGACGGACACGAGCAGTACTTC. This codes for CAVTRDGHEQYF.